This T cell receptor beta chain was sequenced in a study of blood T cell repertoires in COVID-19. As for the study in general: There were acute and convalescent COVID-19 samples, and they came from the United States, Italy and Spain.

This table comes from immunoSEQ multiplex PCR, and its TCRdb copy is limited to in-frame clones, with some not included. Here the sample spans about 83,000 clones, more than 85% being singletons. With V trimmed by 4 bases and J by 2 bases, 7 bases remained unmatched. Germline V gives CDR1 SGHRS, CDR2 YFSETQ. This CDR3 is 16 amino acids long. This chain uses TRBV5-1 with TRBJ2-2, with TRBD1 identical over 8 bases. The sample consisted of peripheral blood. The clonotype originates from a man aged 80 or over with active or convalescent COVID-19. CDR3: CASSPTGTGNTGELFF. CDR3 DNA: TGCGCCAGCAGCCCAACCGGGACAGGCAACACCGGGGAGCTGTTTTTT.